This is a list of T cell receptor beta chains from one sample in a study of cytomegalovirus exposure and HLA in healthy donors. Clones were sequenced by immunoSEQ multiplex PCR, and TCRdb holds only the in-frame ones, with some missing. The sample contains 85,000 to 100,000 clones, roughly two thirds of which appear only once. Material: PBMCs. The receptors were sampled from a woman in her 30s in good health and CMV-seronegative. The CDR3 runs from the conserved cysteine through the conserved F or W. A D gene is named only where the DNA matches it firmly. Where a row states a size, it is once, few, many or the class of an expanded clone; other rows omit it.

CDR3 DNA: TGTGCCAGCAGCGTGGGGTTAGGGACTAGCGGGAGGGCCAGCACCGGGGAGCTGTTTTTT
CDR3 protein: CASSVGLGTSGRASTGELFF
D gene: TRBD2
V gene: TRBV9
clone size: .
J gene: TRBJ2-2

CDR3 DNA: TGTGCCAGCAGCTGGGGGGACCGACAAGAGACCCAGTACTTC
CDR3 protein: CASSWGDRQETQYF
D gene: .
V gene: TRBV5-6
clone size: .
J gene: TRBJ2-5

CDR3 DNA: TGCGCCAGCAGCTTGGACACTAGCGGGGGGGCCGGGGCCAACGTCCTGACTTTC
CDR3 protein: CASSLDTSGGAGANVLTF
D gene: TRBD2
V gene: TRBV5-1
clone size: .
J gene: TRBJ2-6

CDR3 DNA: TGTGCCAGCAGCTTTACAGACAGGGCCAGTCAGCCCCAGCATTTT
CDR3 protein: CASSFTDRASQPQHF
D gene: TRBD1
V gene: TRBV5-8
clone size: .
J gene: TRBJ1-5

CDR3 DNA: TGTGTCAGCACCCCTGCGGGGGAGGGCACCGGGGAGCTGTTTTTT
CDR3 protein: CVSTPAGEGTGELFF
D gene: TRBD2
V gene: TRBV6-5
clone size: .
J gene: TRBJ2-2

CDR3 DNA: TGTGCCAGCAGCTTCTCTAGCGGGAGGGGCAATGAGCAGTTCTTC
CDR3 protein: CASSFSSGRGNEQFF
D gene: TRBD2
V gene: TRBV11-1
clone size: .
J gene: TRBJ2-1

CDR3 DNA: TGTGCCAGCAGCCCTAGCGGACAGGGGATCTCAGATACGCAGTATTTT
CDR3 protein: CASSPSGQGISDTQYF
D gene: TRBD1
V gene: TRBV7-2
clone size: .
J gene: TRBJ2-3

CDR3 DNA: TGTGCCAGTCAGACTAGCGGAAACAATGAGCAGTTCTTC
CDR3 protein: CASQTSGNNEQFF
D gene: TRBD2
V gene: TRBV9
clone size: .
J gene: TRBJ2-1

CDR3 DNA: TGTGCCAGAAGCTTGGCGCGGGGTGTAGGCCAGCCCCAGCATTTT
CDR3 protein: CARSLARGVGQPQHF
D gene: .
V gene: TRBV5-3
clone size: few
J gene: TRBJ1-5

CDR3 DNA: TGTGCCAGCAGCGCACCGGGACTAGCAGACCGGAATGAGCAGTTCTTC
CDR3 protein: CASSAPGLADRNEQFF
D gene: TRBD2
V gene: TRBV5-8
clone size: .
J gene: TRBJ2-1

CDR3 DNA: TGTGCCAGCAGCCCCGGGTATGAGCAGTTCTTC
CDR3 protein: CASSPGYEQFF
D gene: .
V gene: TRBV9
clone size: .
J gene: TRBJ2-1

CDR3 DNA: TGTGCCAGCAGAGGACAGGGTCGAAACACCATATATTTT
CDR3 protein: CASRGQGRNTIYF
D gene: TRBD1
V gene: TRBV28
clone size: few
J gene: TRBJ1-3

CDR3 DNA: TGTGCCAGCAGCTTAACCGGGGGGAGTTCCTACGAGCAGTACTTC
CDR3 protein: CASSLTGGSSYEQYF
D gene: TRBD2
V gene: TRBV11-2
clone size: .
J gene: TRBJ2-7

CDR3 DNA: TGTGCCAGCAGCTTAGCCGGGGGGACCGGGGGGTCCTACAATGAGCAGTTCTTC
CDR3 protein: CASSLAGGTGGSYNEQFF
D gene: TRBD2
V gene: TRBV7-7
clone size: .
J gene: TRBJ2-1

CDR3 DNA: TGTGCCAGCAGGGGGGACAGCTTGGAAGGGGGCTACACCTTC
CDR3 protein: CASRGDSLEGGYTF
D gene: TRBD1
V gene: TRBV28
clone size: .
J gene: TRBJ1-2

CDR3 DNA: TGTGCCAGCAGCTCACAGGGGGTAACTGAAGCTTTCTTT
CDR3 protein: CASSSQGVTEAFF
D gene: TRBD1
V gene: TRBV7-8
clone size: .
J gene: TRBJ1-1

CDR3 DNA: TGTGCCAGCAGCAAGGACAGCAGCCTCTCCTACGAGCAGTACTTC
CDR3 protein: CASSKDSSLSYEQYF
D gene: .
V gene: TRBV2
clone size: .
J gene: TRBJ2-7

CDR3 DNA: TGTGCCAGCAGCTTAGCCCCGGGACAGGGAAACACCATATATTTT
CDR3 protein: CASSLAPGQGNTIYF
D gene: TRBD1
V gene: TRBV7-2
clone size: .
J gene: TRBJ1-3

CDR3 DNA: TGTGCCAGCTCACCGTGGAGAAGCGGGGAGCTGTTTTTT
CDR3 protein: CASSPWRSGELFF
D gene: .
V gene: TRBV18
clone size: .
J gene: TRBJ2-2

CDR3 DNA: TGTGCCTGGACAAGGAATAGACAGGGGAAGTCACCCCTCCACTTT
CDR3 protein: CAWTRNRQGKSPLHF
D gene: TRBD1
V gene: TRBV30
clone size: .
J gene: TRBJ1-6

CDR3 DNA: TGTGCCAGCAGCCCTAGGACAGGGGGCAACGAGCAGTACTTC
CDR3 protein: CASSPRTGGNEQYF
D gene: TRBD1
V gene: TRBV7-8
clone size: .
J gene: TRBJ2-7

CDR3 DNA: TGCGCCAGCAGCCTTATCCGGGAGCCCGATGAGACCCAGTACTTC
CDR3 protein: CASSLIREPDETQYF
D gene: .
V gene: TRBV4-1
clone size: few
J gene: TRBJ2-5

CDR3 DNA: TGTGCCAGCAGCCGGGACTCCCGTGCAGATACGCAGTATTTT
CDR3 protein: CASSRDSRADTQYF
D gene: .
V gene: TRBV6-1
clone size: .
J gene: TRBJ2-3

CDR3 DNA: TGTGCCAGCAGCTTAGAAGGACTAGTTTACGAGCAGTACTTC
CDR3 protein: CASSLEGLVYEQYF
D gene: TRBD2
V gene: TRBV11-2
clone size: .
J gene: TRBJ2-7

CDR3 DNA: TGTGCCATCGAGCGGGACCCTACAGATACGCAGTATTTT
CDR3 protein: CAIERDPTDTQYF
D gene: TRBD2
V gene: TRBV28
clone size: .
J gene: TRBJ2-3

CDR3 DNA: TGCGCCAGCAGCACCAGCGGGCCTGAGCAGTTCTTC
CDR3 protein: CASSTSGPEQFF
D gene: .
V gene: TRBV5-1
clone size: .
J gene: TRBJ2-1

CDR3 DNA: TGTGCCAGCAGTCCTCGGACAGGGCGGGACACTGAAGCTTTCTTT
CDR3 protein: CASSPRTGRDTEAFF
D gene: TRBD1
V gene: TRBV9
clone size: .
J gene: TRBJ1-1

CDR3 DNA: TGTGCCAGCAGTCGTACCCTATACGAGCAGTACTTC
CDR3 protein: CASSRTLYEQYF
D gene: .
V gene: TRBV6-6
clone size: .
J gene: TRBJ2-7

CDR3 DNA: TGTGCCAGCAGTTTGGGGGCCACTAAGGAGACTTTCTTT
CDR3 protein: CASSLGATKETFF
D gene: .
V gene: TRBV27
clone size: .
J gene: TRBJ1-1

CDR3 DNA: TGTGCCAGCAGCTTCTTTACAGGGGGCTCCTACGAGCAGTACTTC
CDR3 protein: CASSFFTGGSYEQYF
D gene: TRBD1
V gene: TRBV5-6
clone size: .
J gene: TRBJ2-7

CDR3 DNA: TGTGCCAGCAGCCCCCAGGGCGACTTATTCCTTCAGTACTTC
CDR3 protein: CASSPQGDLFLQYF
D gene: .
V gene: TRBV4-2
clone size: .
J gene: TRBJ2-4

CDR3 DNA: TGCGCCAGCAGTGTTGTCGGAGGGTCCTATGGCTACACCTTC
CDR3 protein: CASSVVGGSYGYTF
D gene: .
V gene: TRBV10-2
clone size: .
J gene: TRBJ1-2

CDR3 DNA: TGCGCCAGCAGCCAAGAGCCCGGGACAGCGACTGAAGCTTTCTTT
CDR3 protein: CASSQEPGTATEAFF
D gene: TRBD1
V gene: TRBV4-1
clone size: .
J gene: TRBJ1-1

CDR3 DNA: TGTGCCAGCAGCTTAAATAGCTACGCGACCCAGTACTTC
CDR3 protein: CASSLNSYATQYF
D gene: .
V gene: TRBV7-6
clone size: .
J gene: TRBJ2-5

CDR3 DNA: TGTGCCTGGAGTGTAATAGGGACAGGGGATGGCTACACCTTC
CDR3 protein: CAWSVIGTGDGYTF
D gene: TRBD1
V gene: TRBV30
clone size: .
J gene: TRBJ1-2

CDR3 DNA: TGTGCCAGCAGCTCGACGTGGGATCAGGGGGAGACCCAGTACTTC
CDR3 protein: CASSSTWDQGETQYF
D gene: .
V gene: TRBV5-6
clone size: few
J gene: TRBJ2-5

CDR3 DNA: TGTGCCAGTAGTATAGTGCCCGGGATGGGTGAAAAACTGTTTTTT
CDR3 protein: CASSIVPGMGEKLFF
D gene: .
V gene: TRBV19
clone size: .
J gene: TRBJ1-4

CDR3 DNA: TGTGCCAGCAGCTTGATCGCGACTAGCGGCCCGAGGGATACGCAGTATTTT
CDR3 protein: CASSLIATSGPRDTQYF
D gene: TRBD2
V gene: TRBV9
clone size: few
J gene: TRBJ2-3

CDR3 DNA: TGCGCCAGCAGCCCTAAGACAGGCTTCGGGGAGCAGTACTTC
CDR3 protein: CASSPKTGFGEQYF
D gene: .
V gene: TRBV10-1
clone size: once
J gene: TRBJ2-7

CDR3 DNA: TGCGCCAGCAGCCAAGGAGGACTAGCGGGAAACACCGGGGAGCTGTTTTTT
CDR3 protein: CASSQGGLAGNTGELFF
D gene: TRBD2
V gene: TRBV4-3
clone size: .
J gene: TRBJ2-2

CDR3 DNA: TGTGCCACCAGCGACACAGGGATTTCACCCCTCCACTTT
CDR3 protein: CATSDTGISPLHF
D gene: .
V gene: TRBV15
clone size: .
J gene: TRBJ1-6

CDR3 DNA: TGCGCCAGCAGCCAGGGTCCAGGGGCCTTTTACGAGCAGTACTTC
CDR3 protein: CASSQGPGAFYEQYF
D gene: .
V gene: TRBV4-1
clone size: once
J gene: TRBJ2-7

CDR3 DNA: TGCGCCAGCAGCCCGGGACATTTGACTGAAGCTTTCTTT
CDR3 protein: CASSPGHLTEAFF
D gene: .
V gene: TRBV5-1
clone size: .
J gene: TRBJ1-1

CDR3 DNA: TGCGCCAGCAGCTTGGGGGCTTGGGGGGGGGAGGCAGCTTTCTTT
CDR3 protein: CASSLGAWGGEAAFF
D gene: .
V gene: TRBV5-1
clone size: few
J gene: TRBJ1-1

CDR3 DNA: TGTGCCAGCAGCAATTCGCGGGAGGGCCCCAATGAGCAGTTCTTC
CDR3 protein: CASSNSREGPNEQFF
D gene: .
V gene: TRBV21-1
clone size: .
J gene: TRBJ2-1